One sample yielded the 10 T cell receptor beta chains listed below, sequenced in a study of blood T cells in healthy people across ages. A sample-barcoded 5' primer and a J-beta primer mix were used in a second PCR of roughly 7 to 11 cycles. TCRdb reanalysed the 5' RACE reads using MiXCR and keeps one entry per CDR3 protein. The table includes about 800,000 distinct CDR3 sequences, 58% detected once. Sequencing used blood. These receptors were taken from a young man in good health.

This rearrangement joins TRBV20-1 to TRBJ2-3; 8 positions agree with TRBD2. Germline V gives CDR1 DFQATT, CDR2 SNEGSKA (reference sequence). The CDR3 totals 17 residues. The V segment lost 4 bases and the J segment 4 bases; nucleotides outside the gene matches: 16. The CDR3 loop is CSATPGPGTRRPDTQYF. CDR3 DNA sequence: TGCAGTGCTACACCCGGACCCGGGACTAGGCGTCCAGATACGCAGTATTTT.

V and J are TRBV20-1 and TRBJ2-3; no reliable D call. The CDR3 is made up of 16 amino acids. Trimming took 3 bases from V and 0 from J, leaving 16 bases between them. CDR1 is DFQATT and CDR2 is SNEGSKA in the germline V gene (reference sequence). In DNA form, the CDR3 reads TGCAGTGCTAGCGAAGGCAGAACCCCTAGCACAGATACGCAGTATTTT. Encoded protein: CSASEGRTPSTDTQYF.

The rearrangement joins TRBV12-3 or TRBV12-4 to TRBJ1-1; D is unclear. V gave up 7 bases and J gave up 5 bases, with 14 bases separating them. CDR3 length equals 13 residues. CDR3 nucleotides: TGTGCCAGCACCCCGGGAGGGCTTACTGAAGCTTTCTTT. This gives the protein CASTPGGLTEAFF.

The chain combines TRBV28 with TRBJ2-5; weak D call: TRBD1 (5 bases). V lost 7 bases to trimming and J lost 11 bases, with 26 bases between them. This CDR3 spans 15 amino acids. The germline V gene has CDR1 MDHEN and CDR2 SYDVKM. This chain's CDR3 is CASNVIGAGNYEQYF. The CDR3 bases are TGTGCCAGCAATGTCATTGGGGCAGGGAATTATGAGCAGTACTTC.

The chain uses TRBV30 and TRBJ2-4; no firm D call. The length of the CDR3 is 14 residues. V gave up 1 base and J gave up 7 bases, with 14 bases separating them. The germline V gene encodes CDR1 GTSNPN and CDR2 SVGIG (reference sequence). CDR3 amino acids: CAWSARAMVNIQYF. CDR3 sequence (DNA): TGTGCCTGGAGTGCTCGCGCTATGGTCAACATTCAGTACTTC. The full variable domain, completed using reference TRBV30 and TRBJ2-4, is SQTIHQWPATLVQPVGSPLSLECTVEGTSNPNLYWYRQAAGRGLQLLFYSVGIGQISSEVPQNLSASRPQDRQFILSSKKLLLSDSGFYLCAWSARAMVNIQYFGAGTRLSVL.

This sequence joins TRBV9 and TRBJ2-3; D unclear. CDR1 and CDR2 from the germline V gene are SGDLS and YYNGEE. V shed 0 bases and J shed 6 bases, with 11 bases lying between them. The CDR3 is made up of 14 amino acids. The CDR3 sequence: CASSVGISSDTQYF. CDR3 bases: TGTGCCAGCAGCGTAGGCATTAGCTCGGATACGCAGTATTTT.

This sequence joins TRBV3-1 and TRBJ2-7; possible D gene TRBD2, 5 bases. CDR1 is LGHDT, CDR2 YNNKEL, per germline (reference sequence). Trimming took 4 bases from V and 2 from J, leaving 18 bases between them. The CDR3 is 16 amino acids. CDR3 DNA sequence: TGTGCCAGCAGCCTTGAGGGAAGTCAATATCCCTACGAGCAGTACTTC. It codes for CASSLEGSQYPYEQYF.

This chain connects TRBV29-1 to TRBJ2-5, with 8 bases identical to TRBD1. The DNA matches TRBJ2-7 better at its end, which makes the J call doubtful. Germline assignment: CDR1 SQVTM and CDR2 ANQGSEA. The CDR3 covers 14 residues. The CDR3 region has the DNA TGCAGCGTTGGTAACAGGGGGATGTCGGACGAGCAGTACTTC. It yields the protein CSVGNRGMSDEQYF.

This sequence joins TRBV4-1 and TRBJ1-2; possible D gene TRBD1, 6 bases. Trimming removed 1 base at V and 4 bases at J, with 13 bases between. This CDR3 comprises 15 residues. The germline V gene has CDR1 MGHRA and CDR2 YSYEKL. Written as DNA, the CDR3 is TGCGCCAGCAGCCAAGTCCCCGACAGGTCCTATGGCTACACCTTC. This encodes CASSQVPDRSYGYTF.

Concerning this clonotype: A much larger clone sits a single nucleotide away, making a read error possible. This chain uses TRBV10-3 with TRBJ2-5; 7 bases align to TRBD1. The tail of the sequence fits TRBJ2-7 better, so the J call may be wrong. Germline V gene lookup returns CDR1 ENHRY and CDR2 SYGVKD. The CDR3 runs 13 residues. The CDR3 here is CAISPGTAYEQYF. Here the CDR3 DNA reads TGTGCCATCAGTCCCGGGACAGCCTACGAGCAGTACTTC.